These 3 T cell receptor beta chains were all obtained from the same sample, sequenced in a study of blood T cell repertoires in COVID-19. The data were produced by immunoSEQ multiplex PCR, yet TCRdb's version contains in-frame clones alone and is incomplete. The table shows about 190,000 clones, with roughly 80% occurring only once. The sample was PBMCs or T cells enriched from blood (not recorded which). The source of these receptors is a woman in her twenties or thirties who had recovered from COVID-19.

The J gene is TRBJ1-1, the V gene TRBV7-3; D is undetermined. V lost 4 bases and J 5 bases, leaving 17 bases between the germline ends. CDR1 and CDR2 (germline): SGHTA, FQGTGA. CDR3 length: 15 amino acids. CDR3 sequence reads: CASSSLEEVRTEAFF. The CDR3 DNA sequence: TGTGCCAGCAGCTCCCTGGAGGAGGTCCGGACTGAAGCTTTCTTT.

This chain connects TRBV19 to TRBJ2-7; no firm D call. CDR3 length: 16 residues. Germline V gene data show CDR1 as LNHDA and CDR2 as SQIVND (reference sequence). Trimming left V 5 bases short and J 6 bases short, with 23 bases between. CDR3 residues: CASSDPRHATSREQYF. The CDR3 region has the DNA TGTGCCAGTAGTGACCCCCGACATGCTACCTCTCGCGAGCAGTACTTC.

This clone was observed a handful of times. V is TRBV19 and J is TRBJ2-3; 11 bases match TRBD2. The CDR3 covers 14 residues. Germline V gene lookup returns CDR1 LNHDA and CDR2 SQIVND (reference sequence). Trimming removed 10 bases from V and 2 bases from J; junction bases left unmatched: 5. CDR3 loop: CATQLAGVTDTQYF. For the CDR3, the DNA is TGTGCCACCCAACTAGCGGGGGTCACAGATACGCAGTATTTT.